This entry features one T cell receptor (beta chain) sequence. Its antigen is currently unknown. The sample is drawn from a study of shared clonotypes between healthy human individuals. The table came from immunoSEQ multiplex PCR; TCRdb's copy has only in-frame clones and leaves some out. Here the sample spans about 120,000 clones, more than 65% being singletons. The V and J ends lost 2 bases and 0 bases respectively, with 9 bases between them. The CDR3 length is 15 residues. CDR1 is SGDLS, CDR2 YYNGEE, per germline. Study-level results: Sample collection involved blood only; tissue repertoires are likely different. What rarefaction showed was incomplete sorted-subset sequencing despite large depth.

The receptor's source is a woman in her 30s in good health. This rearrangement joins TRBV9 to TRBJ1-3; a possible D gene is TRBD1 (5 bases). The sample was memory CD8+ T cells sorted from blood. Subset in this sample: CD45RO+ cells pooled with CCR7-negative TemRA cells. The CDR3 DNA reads TGTGCCAGCAGCGTCGACAGTTCCTCTGGAAACACCATATATTTT. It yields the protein CASSVDSSSGNTIYF.